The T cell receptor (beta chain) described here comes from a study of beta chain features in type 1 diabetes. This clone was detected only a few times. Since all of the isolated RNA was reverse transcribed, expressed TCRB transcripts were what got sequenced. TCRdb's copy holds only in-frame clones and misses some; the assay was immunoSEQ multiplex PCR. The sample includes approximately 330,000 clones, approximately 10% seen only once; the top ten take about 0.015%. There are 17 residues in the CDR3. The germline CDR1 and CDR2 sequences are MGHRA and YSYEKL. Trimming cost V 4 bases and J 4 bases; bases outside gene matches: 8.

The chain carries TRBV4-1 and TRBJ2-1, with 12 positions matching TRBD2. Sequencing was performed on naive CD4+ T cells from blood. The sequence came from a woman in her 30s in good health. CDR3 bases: TGCGCCAGCAGCCCCTCTAGCGGGAGGGCTTCTTACAATGAGCAGTTCTTC. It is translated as CASSPSSGRASYNEQFF.